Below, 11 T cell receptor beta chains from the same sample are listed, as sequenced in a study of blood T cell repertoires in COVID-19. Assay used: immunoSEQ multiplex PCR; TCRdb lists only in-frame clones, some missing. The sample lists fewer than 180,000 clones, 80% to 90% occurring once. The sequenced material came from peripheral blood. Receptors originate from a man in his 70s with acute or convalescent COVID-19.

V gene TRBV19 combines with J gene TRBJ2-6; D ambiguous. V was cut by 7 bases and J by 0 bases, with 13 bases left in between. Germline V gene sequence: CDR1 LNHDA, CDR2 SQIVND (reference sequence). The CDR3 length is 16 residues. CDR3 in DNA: TGTGCCAGTACGCCGCAGATTTCCTCTGGGGCCAACGTCCTGACTTTC. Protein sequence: CASTPQISSGANVLTF.

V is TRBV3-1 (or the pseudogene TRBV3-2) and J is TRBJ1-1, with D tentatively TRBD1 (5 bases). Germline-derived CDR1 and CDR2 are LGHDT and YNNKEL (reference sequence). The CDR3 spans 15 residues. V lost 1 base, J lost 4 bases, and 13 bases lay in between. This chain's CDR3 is CASSQGGRAVTEAFF. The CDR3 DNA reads TGTGCCAGCAGCCAAGGGGGCAGGGCGGTCACTGAAGCTTTCTTT.

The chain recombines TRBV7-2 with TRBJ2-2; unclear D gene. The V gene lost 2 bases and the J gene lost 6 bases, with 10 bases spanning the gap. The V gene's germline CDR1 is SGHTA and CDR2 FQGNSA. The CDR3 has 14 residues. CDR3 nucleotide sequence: TGTGCCAGCAGCTTAAGAATTCCGGCCGGGGAGCTGTTTTTT. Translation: CASSLRIPAGELFF.

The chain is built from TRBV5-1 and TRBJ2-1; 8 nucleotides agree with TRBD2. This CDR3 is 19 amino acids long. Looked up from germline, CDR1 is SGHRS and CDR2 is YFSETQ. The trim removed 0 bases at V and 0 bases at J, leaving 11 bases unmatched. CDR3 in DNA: TGCGCCAGCAGCTTGGCCGGGACTAGTCCCCTAAGCTCCTACAATGAGCAGTTCTTC. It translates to CASSLAGTSPLSSYNEQFF.

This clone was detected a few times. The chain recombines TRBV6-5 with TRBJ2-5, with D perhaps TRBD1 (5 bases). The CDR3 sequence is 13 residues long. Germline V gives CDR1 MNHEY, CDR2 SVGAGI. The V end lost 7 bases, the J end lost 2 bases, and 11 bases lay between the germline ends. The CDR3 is CASTQENQETQYF. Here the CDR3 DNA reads TGTGCCAGCACACAGGAAAATCAAGAGACCCAGTACTTC.

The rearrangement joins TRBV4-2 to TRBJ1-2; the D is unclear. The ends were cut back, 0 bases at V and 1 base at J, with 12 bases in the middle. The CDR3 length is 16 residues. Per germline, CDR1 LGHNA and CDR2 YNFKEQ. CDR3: CASSQERADYNYGYTF. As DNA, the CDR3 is TGTGCCAGCAGCCAAGAAAGGGCAGACTATAACTATGGCTACACCTTC.

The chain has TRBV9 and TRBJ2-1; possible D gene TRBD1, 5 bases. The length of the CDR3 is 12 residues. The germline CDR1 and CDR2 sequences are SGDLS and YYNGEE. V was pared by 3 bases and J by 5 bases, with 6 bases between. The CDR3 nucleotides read TGTGCCAGCAGCGGACAGAACAATGAGCAGTTCTTC. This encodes CASSGQNNEQFF.

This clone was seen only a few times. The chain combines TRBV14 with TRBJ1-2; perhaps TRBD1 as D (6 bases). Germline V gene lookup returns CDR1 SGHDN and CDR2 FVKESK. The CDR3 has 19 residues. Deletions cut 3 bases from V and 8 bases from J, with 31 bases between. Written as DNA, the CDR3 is TGTGCCAGCAGCCACATAACCTTTCCGTCGGGACCCAGGGGAAGCGGCTACACCTTC. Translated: CASSHITFPSGPRGSGYTF. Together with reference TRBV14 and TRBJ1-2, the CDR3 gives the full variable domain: EAGVTQFPSHSVIEKGQTVTLRCDPISGHDNLYWYRRVMGKEIKFLLHFVKESKQDESGMPNNRFLAERTGGTYSTLKVQPAELEDSGVYFCASSHITFPSGPRGSGYTFGSGTRLTVV.

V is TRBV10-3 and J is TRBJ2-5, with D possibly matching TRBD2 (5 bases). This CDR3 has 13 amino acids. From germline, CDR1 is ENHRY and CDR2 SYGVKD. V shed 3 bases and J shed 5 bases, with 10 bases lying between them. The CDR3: CAISDGDVETQYF. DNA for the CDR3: TGTGCCATCAGTGACGGGGATGTGGAGACCCAGTACTTC.

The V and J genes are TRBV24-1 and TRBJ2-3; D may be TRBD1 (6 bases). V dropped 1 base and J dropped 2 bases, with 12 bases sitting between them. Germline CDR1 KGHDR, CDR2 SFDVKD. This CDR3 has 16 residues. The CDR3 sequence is CATSDLTQGNTDTQYF. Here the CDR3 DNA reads TGTGCCACCAGTGATTTAACCCAGGGGAACACAGATACGCAGTATTTT.

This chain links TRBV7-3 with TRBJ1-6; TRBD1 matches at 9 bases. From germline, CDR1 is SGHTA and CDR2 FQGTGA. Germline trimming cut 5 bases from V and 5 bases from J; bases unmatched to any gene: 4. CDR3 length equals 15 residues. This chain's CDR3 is CASSLTGGHNSPLHF. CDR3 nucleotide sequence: TGTGCCAGCAGCCTGACAGGGGGACATAATTCACCCCTCCACTTT.